Here is one TCR beta chain with its context. There are a few counts of this clone. Which antigen it targets is not known. Nothing much larger sits one base from this clone, and base qualities are not available. A single peripheral blood draw of around 0.11 L on average was collected from each donor into heparinised tubes. A BD FACSAria II and a panel including CD45RO, CCR7, CD25, CD127, CD95 and CD27 were used to sort naive, central memory, regulatory and stem cell-like memory CD4+ T cells. Purity was above 98% for every sorted population. PBMCs were isolated right away by Lymphoprep density gradient centrifugation and were stained directly, without culture. To minimize batch effects, samples were stained and sorted in pairs, one healthy donor with one patient per experiment. These data originate in a study of beta chain features in type 1 diabetes (dated by TCRdb to 2016 to 2019). Describing the broader study: Patients and healthy donors did not differ in mean age, gender distribution, total cell number or subset yield. Naive and central memory subsets were obtained from all 30 or so donors, but regulatory and stem cell-like memory subsets were isolated from only 8 patients and about 8 healthy donors. In the study, recently diagnosed type 1 diabetes patients and matched healthy donors were compared on the TCRB repertoires of their sorted circulating CD4+ T cell subsets. Across all samples, approximately 98,000,000 sorted cells were examined, and cell number per subset correlated strongly with RNA yield.

The entire amount of isolated RNA was reverse transcribed using the High Capacity cDNA Reverse Transcription Kit, so the sequenced TCRB transcripts were expressed ones. Deep immunoSEQ sequencing was performed on naive, central memory and regulatory T cell samples, with an average of around 3.4 million total reads per sample. Sorted cells were lysed in RLT buffer and RNA was extracted with DNase-treated RNeasy Micro or Mini kits, depending on cell number. Each cell subset was processed separately to prevent cross-contamination, with patient and healthy donor samples processed together. The immunoSEQ multiplex PCR was used to amplify TCRB sequences from cDNA, generating 87-bp fragments that spanned the CDR3 region. Sequencing of the amplicons was done on the Illumina HiSeq platform. The study's processing was this. Synthetic template baselines were used to correct PCR bias computationally, reads within Hamming distance 2 were collapsed together, and singletons that could not be merged were discarded. Reads were aligned against IMGT to assign V, D and J genes, CDR3 length and insertions or deletions at six rearrangement sites. Within each subset, clonotype counts were normalized to sorted cell number, and only after that were true diversity and Gini coefficients computed with the tcR R package. The overlap coefficient, calculated on TCRB nucleotide sequences, was used to measure repertoire sharing. Out-of-frame TCRB sequences from naive cells were analyzed to stand in for the pre-selection repertoire. TCRdb retrieved this table from immuneACCESS and kept in-frame rearrangements only. Not all clones are present; in checked studies, unresolved V genes account for under half, and no reason is known for the remainder. That table gives V, J and clone size, and the DNA gave D and trimming. A total of 600,000 to 700,000 clones appear in this sample, around 12% of them only once. Approximately 0.11% of the sample lies in the top ten.

The investigation overall reported the following: Shorter templates might have been favored by PCR, but patient and control samples were amplified and corrected together, so both groups would have been affected equally by any skew. Naive, central memory and regulatory TCRB repertoires appeared to be more alike among patients than among healthy donors. In all four CD4+ subsets, TCRB CDR3 length was moderately but significantly shorter in type 1 diabetes patients. At VDJ recombination sites, patients with type 1 diabetes made fewer insertions and deleted more nucleotides, a pattern implying thymic rearrangement abnormalities. Sequencing cDNA rather than genomic DNA could over-represent highly expressing activated cells, although activation and CD3 levels did not differ between groups. Only small numbers of individuals were included in the HLA sub-analyses, which left unresolved whether HLA type had any influence on TCRB rearrangement.

The sample taken for sequencing was naive CD4+ T cells from blood. What this sample's cell subset or site label stands for: true naive CD4+ T cells. This TCR came from a man between 25 and 39 years old with type 1 diabetes.

The CDR3 here reads CASSQDETENSPLHF. In nucleotide form, the sequence is TGTGCCAGCAGCCAAGATGAGACAGAGAATTCACCCCTCCACTTT. The sequence is built from TRBV4-2 and TRBJ1-6, and perhaps TRBD1 as D gene, on 5 matching bases. The CDR3 sequence holds 15 residues, the cysteine and phenylalanine included. The sequence is cut down to CDR3 DNA, 45 bases in frame from base 1. The germline V gene specifies LGHNA as CDR1 and YNFKEQ as CDR2. The V and J ends are trimmed by 0 bases and 7 bases, leaving 10 bases between them.